This is a list of T cell receptor beta chains from one sample in a study of T cells in Graves' hyperthyroidism and ophthalmopathy. TCRdb re-analysed the multiplex PCR reads in MiXCR, keeping a single row per CDR3 protein. The data hold approximately 400,000 distinct CDR3 sequences, with more than 15% observed a single time. The sample consisted of blood. The receptors shown here come from a woman between 18 and 29 years old with Graves' hyperthyroidism. CDR3s include the opening cysteine and the closing phenylalanine or tryptophan.

15	TRBV11-3	CASSLGTGVYNEQFF
11	TRBV12-3/TRBV12-4	CASSLGCEQYF
14	TRBV2	CASTSGRVGETQYF
16	TRBV7-9	CASSPRTGGMNTEAFF
17	TRBV7-3	CASSLRFASGKGGEQFF
15	TRBV18	CASSRTDPPYNEQFF
13	TRBV29-1	CSVSGSRTNEQFF
12	TRBV2	CASSETGNIQYF
16	TRBV27	CASSSIRMSDTYEQYF
16	TRBV11-2	CASSLRGQASSYEQYF
13	TRBV6-1	CASRGRSSYEQYF
14	TRBV28	CATRQGHSGNTIYF
14	TRBV6-4	CASSDRENTGELFF
14	TRBV12-3/TRBV12-4	CASSRAGGQGGYTF
14	TRBV11-3	CASTPRGANYGYTF
14	TRBV3-1	CASSPERLAGELFF
15	TRBV20-1	CSARDMVQGWEKLFF
21	TRBV7-2	CASSLGLGPPGFRSGNTEAFF
13	TRBV28	CAGGGGGQETQYF
13	TRBV2	CASSPGLNTEAFF
16	TRBV6-5	CASSYSKSPSTDTQYF
17	TRBV28	CASSAVTSLRGYNEQFF
14	TRBV20-1	CSARDLGVFNEQFF
14	TRBV28	CASSPSDRGLGYTF
14	TRBV29-1	CSVDRELAYNEQFF
13	TRBV27	CASSFNTAYEQYF
15	TRBV11-2	CASSRRQGNNSPLHF
16	TRBV25-1	CASSDRPGGLTDTQYF
12	TRBV12-3/TRBV12-4	CASSENYNEQFF
13	TRBV11-2	CASSLGSGTEAFF
16	TRBV12-3/TRBV12-4	CASKGGTHRNNSPLHF
18	TRBV27	CASSPKGLAGVYQETQYF
15	TRBV3-1	CASSQIGHLKETQYF
18	TRBV2	CASSARGLAGVAYNEQFF
15	TRBV11-2	CASSPGLAGEITQYF
17	TRBV18	CASSPLAVQFSTDTQYF
14	TRBV5-4	CASSPGEGRDEQYF
14	TRBV20-1	CSASWWRSYNEQFF
14	TRBV7-2	CASSSRQGQETQYF